This T cell receptor (beta chain) was recovered during a study of T cells in localized non-small cell lung cancer. Produced via immunoSEQ multiplex PCR; TCRdb's table is partial and in-frame only. This table has roughly 77,000 clones, 70% to 90% appearing once. Germline lookup yields CDR1 SGHRS and CDR2 YFSETQ. The CDR3 has 15 amino acids. With V trimmed by 4 bases and J by 8 bases, 8 bases remained unmatched. This TCR came from a woman aged 35 to 69 with stage I squamous cell lung carcinoma. The chain carries TRBV5-1 and TRBJ2-2, with TRBD2 matching 10 bases. The sample consisted of peripheral blood, taken before any cancer treatment. CDR3 DNA sequence: TGCGCCAGCAGCCCTGTAGCGGGGGGTCCTGGGGAGCTGTTTTTT. Translating it yields CASSPVAGGPGELFF.